A selection of T cell receptor beta chains follows, all from one sample in a study of read filtering for tumor transcriptome and immune sequencing. MiXCR was run by TCRdb on the reads, yielding one entry per CDR3 protein. There are tens of thousands of distinct CDR3 sequences in the sample; under 25% occur only once, and roughly 11% lies in the top ten. Sequencing used a population of CD138-negative cells sorted from bone marrow. Receptor source: a donor aged 40 or older with multiple myeloma. Each CDR3 is given with its conserved first and last residue. A D gene is named only where the DNA matches it firmly. Where a row states a size, it is once, few, many or the class of an expanded clone; other rows omit it.

j_gene: TRBJ1-5
abundance: NA
v_gene: TRBV6-2/TRBV6-3
d_gene: NA
CDR3aa: CASSMEGASNQPQHF
CDR3nt: TGTGCCAGCAGTATGGAGGGTGCGAGCAATCAGCCCCAGCATTTT

j_gene: TRBJ2-2
abundance: NA
v_gene: TRBV12-5
d_gene: NA
CDR3aa: CASGREVGELFF
CDR3nt: TGTGCTAGTGGAAGGGAGGTAGGGGAGCTGTTTTTT

j_gene: TRBJ2-7
abundance: few
v_gene: TRBV6-1
d_gene: NA
CDR3aa: CASSELWAGSEQYF
CDR3nt: TGTGCCAGCAGTGAATTGTGGGCAGGGAGCGAGCAGTACTTC

j_gene: TRBJ1-1
abundance: many
v_gene: TRBV12-3/TRBV12-4
d_gene: NA
CDR3aa: CASSPLAGRLAFF
CDR3nt: TGTGCCAGCAGTCCCTTAGCCGGAAGACTTGCTTTCTTT

j_gene: TRBJ2-5
abundance: many
v_gene: TRBV11-2
d_gene: TRBD1
CDR3aa: CASSQSGQGEIETQYF
CDR3nt: TGTGCCAGCAGCCAGTCCGGACAGGGAGAGATTGAGACCCAGTACTTC

j_gene: TRBJ2-3
abundance: many
v_gene: TRBV5-4
d_gene: TRBD2
CDR3aa: CASNGGGTTSTDTQYF
CDR3nt: TGTGCCAGCAACGGAGGCGGGACTACTAGCACAGATACGCAGTATTTT

j_gene: TRBJ2-1
abundance: many
v_gene: TRBV5-1
d_gene: NA
CDR3aa: CASSFTTANNEQFF
CDR3nt: TGCGCCAGCAGCTTTACGACAGCAAACAATGAGCAGTTCTTC

j_gene: TRBJ1-4
abundance: many
v_gene: TRBV5-1
d_gene: NA
CDR3aa: CASSLAGQDEKLFF
CDR3nt: TGCGCCAGCAGCTTGGCGGGTCAGGATGAAAAACTGTTTTTT

j_gene: TRBJ2-1
abundance: many
v_gene: TRBV5-1
d_gene: TRBD2
CDR3aa: CASSRGGVDYNEQFF
CDR3nt: TGCGCCAGCAGCCGTGGGGGGGTTGACTACAATGAGCAGTTCTTC

j_gene: TRBJ2-2
abundance: few
v_gene: TRBV5-1
d_gene: NA
CDR3aa: CASSSPTGELFF
CDR3nt: TGCGCCAGCAGCTCTCCCACCGGGGAGCTGTTTTTT

j_gene: TRBJ2-1
abundance: many
v_gene: TRBV6-2/TRBV6-3
d_gene: NA
CDR3aa: CASRHRGDNEQFF
CDR3nt: TGTGCCAGCAGACACAGAGGGGACAATGAGCAGTTCTTC

j_gene: TRBJ2-5
abundance: few
v_gene: TRBV18
d_gene: TRBD1
CDR3aa: CASSTTGDRAFETQYF
CDR3nt: TGTGCCAGCTCGACGACGGGGGACAGGGCCTTTGAGACCCAGTACTTC

j_gene: TRBJ1-5
abundance: NA
v_gene: TRBV6-5
d_gene: TRBD1
CDR3aa: CASSDRGKDQPQHF
CDR3nt: TGTGCCAGCAGTGACAGGGGGAAGGATCAGCCCCAGCATTTT

j_gene: TRBJ2-5
abundance: few
v_gene: TRBV20-1
d_gene: TRBD2
CDR3aa: CSAPRGAQETQYF
CDR3nt: TGCAGTGCCCCGCGGGGGGCTCAAGAGACCCAGTACTTC

j_gene: TRBJ2-7
abundance: NA
v_gene: TRBV5-1
d_gene: TRBD1
CDR3aa: CASSLRPGQGAIKQYF
CDR3nt: TGCGCCAGCAGTCTGAGACCGGGACAGGGGGCTATTAAGCAGTACTTC

j_gene: TRBJ2-3
abundance: NA
v_gene: TRBV12-3/TRBV12-4
d_gene: NA
CDR3aa: CASSFARTGTDTQYF
CDR3nt: TGTGCCAGCAGTTTTGCCAGGACCGGTACAGATACGCAGTATTTT

j_gene: TRBJ2-2
abundance: many
v_gene: TRBV20-1
d_gene: NA
CDR3aa: CSARRGTNTGELFF
CDR3nt: TGCAGTGCCCGCAGGGGAACGAACACCGGGGAGCTGTTTTTT

j_gene: TRBJ2-7
abundance: many
v_gene: TRBV19
d_gene: TRBD1
CDR3aa: CATGQGKSYEQYF
CDR3nt: TGTGCCACCGGACAGGGGAAAAGCTACGAGCAGTACTTC

j_gene: TRBJ2-1
abundance: many
v_gene: TRBV6-2/TRBV6-3
d_gene: NA
CDR3aa: CASSPRVHEQFF
CDR3nt: TGTGCCAGCAGTCCTAGGGTCCATGAGCAGTTCTTC

j_gene: TRBJ2-7
abundance: many
v_gene: TRBV6-6
d_gene: TRBD2
CDR3aa: CASSLSGGLLVEQYF
CDR3nt: TGTGCCAGCAGTTTATCGGGGGGGTTATTGGTCGAGCAGTACTTC

j_gene: TRBJ2-7
abundance: many
v_gene: TRBV3-1
d_gene: NA
CDR3aa: CASSQGQRQYF
CDR3nt: TGTGCCAGCAGCCAAGGCCAAAGGCAGTACTTC

j_gene: TRBJ2-7
abundance: many
v_gene: TRBV15
d_gene: NA
CDR3aa: CATSRDLDRDNTYEQYF
CDR3nt: TGTGCCACCAGCAGGGATCTCGACCGGGACAACACCTACGAGCAGTACTTC

j_gene: TRBJ2-2
abundance: many
v_gene: TRBV7-2
d_gene: TRBD2
CDR3aa: CASSQVIAGRLFF
CDR3nt: TGTGCCAGCAGCCAAGTTATAGCGGGGCGATTGTTTTTT

j_gene: TRBJ2-3
abundance: many
v_gene: TRBV2
d_gene: NA
CDR3aa: CASRTNTDTQYF
CDR3nt: TGTGCCAGCAGGACAAACACAGATACGCAGTATTTT